The next 26 T cell receptor beta chains were all read from a single sample in a study of T-cell reconstitution after alpha-beta-depleted transplantation in children. Preparation of the TCRbeta library involved a method that used unique molecular identifiers. TCRdb processed the PCR reads anew with MiXCR; each CDR3 protein has one entry. The sample holds around 450,000 distinct CDR3 sequences, 10% to 13% seen once. The sample here was PBMCs, taken before TCRalphabeta/CD19-depleted stem cell transplant. These receptors all come from a child aged 2-15 years with inherited bone marrow failure, due to receive a stem cell transplant.

The chain employs TRBV9 and TRBJ2-7, with D perhaps TRBD2 (6 bases). There are 16 residues in the CDR3. Trimming pared 4 bases from V and 0 bases from J, leaving 17 bases between. The germline gives CDR1 SGDLS, CDR2 YYNGEE. The CDR3 DNA reads TGTGCCAGCAGCCAGCTCGGTAGCGGTAGCTCCTACGAGCAGTACTTC. Its translation: CASSQLGSGSSYEQYF.

This clonotype has ten or more counts. The chain employs TRBV9 and TRBJ2-1; TRBD2 matches at 7 bases. The germline gives CDR1 SGDLS, CDR2 YYNGEE. The V segment lost 6 bases and the J segment 8 bases; nucleotides outside the gene matches: 14. The CDR3 is 15 residues long. This CDR3 is CASNRAGMRADEQFF. For the CDR3, the DNA is TGTGCCAGCAACCGAGCGGGAATGCGCGCCGATGAGCAGTTCTTC. Based on the CDR3 plus reference TRBV9 and TRBJ2-1, the full variable domain is DSGVTQTPKHLITATGQRVTLRCSPRSGDLSVYWYQQSLDQGLQFLIQYYNGEERAKGNILERFSAQQFPDLHSELNLSSLELGDSALYFCASNRAGMRADEQFFGPGTRLTVL.

This clonotype came up many times. The chain joins TRBV15 to TRBJ1-2; 7 nucleotides match TRBD1. CDR3 length equals 14 residues. V lost 0 bases and J lost 7; bases outside the gene matches: 5. Germline CDR1 is LNHNV and CDR2 is YYDKDF (reference sequence). The chain's CDR3 is CATSRDRGGGGYTF. The DNA for the CDR3 is TGTGCCACCAGCAGAGACAGGGGGGGTGGTGGCTACACCTTC.

Comment on this clonotype: A much larger clone lies one base from this, so it may be a read error. The CDR3 DNA follows: TGTGCCAGCAGCTTAGGGGCAGTTTTTGGCTACACCTTC. The encoded protein is CASSLGAVFGYTF. The chain joins TRBV11-2 to TRBJ1-2, with D uncertain. Looked up from germline, CDR1 is SGHAT and CDR2 is FQNNGV. This CDR3 spans 13 amino acids. Trimming shortened V by 1 base and J by 7 bases, and 10 bases separated the two germline ends.

This clonotype was found many times. The chain links TRBV6-2 or TRBV6-3 to TRBJ2-5, with TRBD1 identical over 9 bases. Germline CDR1 and CDR2: MNHEY and SVGEGT. The CDR3 spans 14 residues. V lost 2 bases, J lost 6 bases, and 4 bases stayed unmatched. The CDR3 region has the DNA TGTGCCAGCAGTTACGGGACAGGGTGGAAGACCCAGTACTTC. Protein: CASSYGTGWKTQYF.

The chain carries TRBV6-1 and TRBJ1-3; 7 nucleotides align to TRBD1. Germline lookup yields CDR1 MNHNS and CDR2 SASEGT. V dropped 5 bases and J dropped 2; count of bases not matched to a gene: 9. The CDR3 is 16 residues long. The CDR3 here is CASSRSGTAPGNTIYF. CDR3 DNA sequence: TGTGCCAGCAGTCGATCTGGGACAGCACCTGGAAACACCATATATTTT.

CDR3 DNA sequence: TGTGCCAGCAGATTCACAGGGGGCGGCACCGGGGAGCTGTTTTTT. It codes for CASRFTGGGTGELFF. V and J are TRBV6-1 and TRBJ2-2; 9 bases agree with TRBD1. The CDR3 is made up of 15 amino acids. CDR1 and CDR2 from the germline V gene are MNHNS and SASEGT. J lost 4 bases, V lost 6 bases, and 6 bases had no gene match.

This clonotype has at least ten counts. V and J are TRBV12-3 or TRBV12-4 and TRBJ1-1; TRBD1 might be the D (5 bases). Trimming stripped 6 bases from V and 2 bases from J, with 10 bases between. This CDR3 has 13 amino acids. CDR3 in amino acids: CASRTRGNTEAFF. The CDR3 coding sequence is TGTGCCAGCAGAACAAGGGGAAACACTGAAGCTTTCTTT.

The sample holds many counts of this clonotype. This CDR3 reads CASSLVGNGANVLTF. CDR3 nucleotide sequence: TGTGCCAGCAGTTTAGTGGGGAACGGGGCCAACGTCCTGACTTTC. The rearrangement joins TRBV27 to TRBJ2-6; D is unclear. Per the germline V gene, CDR1 is MNHEY and CDR2 is SMNVEV (reference sequence). V dropped 2 bases and J dropped 4 bases, with 9 bases sitting between them. The CDR3 runs to 15 residues.

This clonotype occurred many times. V is TRBV28 and J is TRBJ2-7; D perhaps matches TRBD1 (6 bases). Germline CDR1 is MDHEN and CDR2 is SYDVKM. The CDR3 runs 16 residues. The V and J ends lost 6 bases and 0 bases respectively, with 18 bases between them. The DNA for the CDR3 is TGTGCCAGCAGAGTTTTCGGGCTGGGGGCCTCCTACGAGCAGTACTTC. This sequence encodes CASRVFGLGASYEQYF.

This clonotype was seen many times. The gene calls are TRBV12-3 or TRBV12-4 and TRBJ1-5; D gene unclear. With 3 bases removed from V and 6 bases from J, the gap between germline ends came to 9 bases. The CDR3 is 13 amino acids. CDR3 nucleotide sequence: TGTGCCAGCAGTTTCGGTAGGGCTCAGCCCCAGCATTTT. This translates into CASSFGRAQPQHF.

This clonotype was counted at least ten times. The chain joins TRBV6-2 or TRBV6-3 to TRBJ2-1; 9 bases agree with TRBD2. J lost 5 bases, V lost 3 bases, and 11 bases had no gene match. The CDR3 loop spans 17 amino acids. Germline V gene data show CDR1 as MNHEY and CDR2 as SVGEGT. The chain's CDR3 is CASSYLPASGEDNEQFF. The CDR3 coding sequence is TGTGCCAGCAGTTATTTACCCGCTAGCGGGGAGGACAATGAGCAGTTCTTC.

This clonotype occurred a few times. The CDR3 loop reads CASSLQGVHEQYF. The DNA for the CDR3 is TGTGCCAGCAGTTTACAGGGGGTCCACGAGCAGTACTTC. The chain has TRBV27 and TRBJ2-7; TRBD1 matches at 7 bases. CDR3 length: 13 residues. Germline CDR1 reads MNHEY; CDR2 reads SMNVEV (reference sequence). Losses at the gene ends were 2 bases for V and 5 bases for J; bases not matched to a gene: 3.

The chain recombines TRBV4-3 with TRBJ2-5; unclear D gene. CDR3 size: 15 residues. Looked up from germline, CDR1 is LGHNA and CDR2 is YSLEER. Trimming took off 3 bases at V and 2 bases at J, with 13 bases between the two ends. The CDR3 region has the DNA TGCGCCAGCAGCCAGATTACCGGCAGACAAGAGACCCAGTACTTC. Its protein is CASSQITGRQETQYF.

This clonotype occurred many times. J is TRBJ2-1 and V is TRBV10-2, with TRBD2 identical over 10 bases. CDR3 length: 16 amino acids. CDR1 is WSHSY and CDR2 is SAAADI in the germline V gene. V lost 8 bases and J lost 8; bases outside the gene matches: 15. The CDR3 is CASGGSGRASGHEQFF. In DNA, the CDR3 is TGCGCCAGCGGGGGGAGCGGGAGGGCCTCGGGGCATGAGCAGTTCTTC.

The rearrangement links TRBV30 to TRBJ2-7; 7 nucleotides line up with TRBD2. This CDR3 contains 13 residues. The germline V gene encodes CDR1 GTSNPN and CDR2 SVGIG (reference sequence). V lost 3 bases and J lost 5; bases outside the gene matches: 7. CDR3 sequence reads: CAWRGGIRNEQYF. As DNA, the CDR3 is TGTGCCTGGAGGGGGGGGATCAGGAACGAGCAGTACTTC.

This clonotype was recorded many times. The chain employs TRBV12-3 or TRBV12-4 and TRBJ2-6, with 7 bases that match TRBD1. J lost 1 base, V lost 3 bases, and 9 bases had no gene match. The CDR3 consists of 18 residues. The CDR3 bases are TGTGCCAGCAGTTTGGCCAGGGGGAGAGGGTCTGGGGCCAACGTCCTGACTTTC. Its protein is CASSLARGRGSGANVLTF.

Regarding this clonotype: Being one base from a much bigger clone, this may be a read error. The rearrangement joins TRBV19 to TRBJ1-2; 7 bases align to TRBD1. After removal of 3 bases from V and 13 bases from J, the junction contained 8 bases not matched to a gene. The CDR3 is 12 residues long. The V gene's germline CDR1 is LNHDA and CDR2 SQIVND (reference sequence). Written as DNA, the CDR3 is TGTGCCAGTAGTATTGGAGGGGGCGAGGCCACCTTC. Residues: CASSIGGGEATF.

This clonotype was observed many times. The chain has TRBV11-2 and TRBJ2-7; no clear D gene. The V end was cut by 1 base, the J end by 4 bases, with 17 bases between. Germline lookup yields CDR1 SGHAT and CDR2 FQNNGV. The CDR3 totals 16 residues. CDR3 sequence reads: CASSLVTTKVPYEQYF. CDR3 in DNA: TGTGCCAGCAGCTTAGTCACTACCAAGGTTCCTTACGAGCAGTACTTC.

The CDR3 DNA is TGTGCCAGCACCACCATACTTAACCCTGGAAACACCATATATTTT. Amino acids: CASTTILNPGNTIYF. This chain uses TRBV6-1 with TRBJ1-3; no clear D gene. Trimming cost V 7 bases and J 2 bases, with 15 bases left between them. Germline V gene lookup returns CDR1 MNHNS and CDR2 SASEGT. The CDR3 runs to 15 residues.

At least ten counts were recorded for this clonotype. The genes are TRBV5-8 and TRBJ2-3; no definite D call. The germline CDR1 and CDR2 sequences are SGHTS and YDEGEE. CDR3 size: 16 residues. V lost 0 bases, J lost 3 bases, and 14 bases lay in between. CDR3 loop: CASSLAGAAITDTQYF. CDR3 DNA: TGTGCCAGCAGCTTGGCGGGTGCTGCGATTACAGATACGCAGTATTTT.

This chain joins TRBV12-3 or TRBV12-4 and TRBJ2-2; the D gene is possibly TRBD2 (6 bases). CDR3 length: 14 amino acids. Trimming stripped 2 bases from V and 7 bases from J, with 11 bases between. CDR3 protein: CASSLRLGGGELFF. The CDR3 nucleotides are TGTGCCAGCAGTTTACGGCTGGGAGGCGGGGAGCTGTTTTTT.

This clonotype showed up many times. The chain is built from TRBV20-1 and TRBJ1-1; D call uncertain. The germline V gene encodes CDR1 DFQATT and CDR2 SNEGSKA (reference sequence). This CDR3 is built from 11 residues. V lost 0 bases to trimming and J lost 3 bases, with 2 bases between them. The CDR3 DNA sequence: TGCAGTGCTAGAGATTACACTGAAGCTTTCTTT. Protein sequence: CSARDYTEAFF.

This clonotype was seen at least ten times. V is TRBV5-1 and J is TRBJ2-7; 10 positions agree with TRBD1. J lost 3 bases, V lost 1 base, and 4 bases had no gene match. CDR3 length: 15 residues. Per germline, CDR1 SGHRS and CDR2 YFSETQ. CDR3 nucleotide sequence: TGCGCCAGCAGCTTGTGGACAGGGGGTTTCTACGAGCAGTACTTC. Amino acids: CASSLWTGGFYEQYF.

The chain employs TRBV28 and TRBJ1-5; D is undetermined. V lost 1 base to trimming and J lost 6 bases, with 10 bases between them. Germline CDR1 MDHEN, CDR2 SYDVKM. This CDR3 has 14 amino acids. The CDR3 loop is CASSLSWGTQPQHF. The CDR3 DNA is TGTGCCAGCAGTTTATCTTGGGGAACTCAGCCCCAGCATTTT.

The sample holds a few counts of this clonotype. This rearrangement joins TRBV11-1 to TRBJ2-3; 14 bases are shared with TRBD2. The CDR3 is 20 amino acids. V gave up 5 bases and J gave up 3 bases; unmatched junction bases: 16. Germline CDR1 and CDR2: SGHAT and FQDESV (reference sequence). Written as DNA, the CDR3 is TGTGCCAGCAGCCCACGGGGACTAGCGGGAGTGCAGCGGAGGACAGATACGCAGTATTTT. Translating gives CASSPRGLAGVQRRTDTQYF. Supplemented by reference TRBV11-1 and TRBJ2-3, the full variable domain reads EAEVAQSPRYKITEKSQAVAFWCDPISGHATLYWYRQILGQGPELLVQFQDESVVDDSQLPKDRFSAERLKGVDSTLKIQPAELGDSAMYLCASSPRGLAGVQRRTDTQYFGPGTRLTVL.